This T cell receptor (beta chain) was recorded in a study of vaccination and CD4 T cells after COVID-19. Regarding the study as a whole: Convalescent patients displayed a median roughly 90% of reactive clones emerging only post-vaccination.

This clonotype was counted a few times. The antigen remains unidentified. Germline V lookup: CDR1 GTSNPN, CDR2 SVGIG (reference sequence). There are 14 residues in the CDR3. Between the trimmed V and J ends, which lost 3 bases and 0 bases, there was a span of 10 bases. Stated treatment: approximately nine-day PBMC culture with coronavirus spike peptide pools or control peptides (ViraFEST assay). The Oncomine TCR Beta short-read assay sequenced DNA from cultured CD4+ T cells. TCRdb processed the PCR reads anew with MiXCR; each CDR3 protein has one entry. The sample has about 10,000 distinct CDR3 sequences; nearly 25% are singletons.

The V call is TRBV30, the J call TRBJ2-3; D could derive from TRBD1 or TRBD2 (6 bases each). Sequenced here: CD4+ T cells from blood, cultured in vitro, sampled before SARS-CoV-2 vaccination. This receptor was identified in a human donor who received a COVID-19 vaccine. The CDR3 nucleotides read TGTGCCTGGAGCGGGGGCCAGAGCACAGATACGCAGTATTTT. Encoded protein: CAWSGGQSTDTQYF.